This is a list of T cell receptor beta chains from one sample in a study of OX40 agonist ivuxolimab in advanced cancers. Repertoires were generated with immunoSEQ multiplex PCR, while TCRdb's copy carries only in-frame clones and drops some. The table has under 50,000 clones, approximately 90% seen once; the top ten hold roughly 49%. Sequenced here: CD4+ or CD8+ T cells sorted from blood, sampled in a trial of the OX40 agonist ivuxolimab. Source of these receptors: an adult with an advanced solid tumor such as melanoma, head and neck, liver or kidney cancer. The CDR3 runs from the conserved cysteine through the conserved F or W. A D gene is named only where the DNA matches it firmly. The size field is filled for only some rows; it gives once, few, many or a size class.

size: .; D: .; J: TRBJ2-1; V: TRBV29-1; DNA: TGCAGCGCCCCGGCCGCTGGCTACAATGAGCAGTTCTTC; CDR3: CSAPAAGYNEQFF
size: .; D: .; J: TRBJ2-3; V: TRBV7-8; DNA: TGTGCCAGCAGCTTAATAATTAGCACAGATACGCAGTATTTT; CDR3: CASSLIISTDTQYF
size: .; D: TRBD1; J: TRBJ2-4; V: TRBV2; DNA: TGTGCCAGCAGTGCGGACAGGGAGGACATTCAGTACTTC; CDR3: CASSADREDIQYF
size: .; D: TRBD1; J: TRBJ1-1; V: TRBV5-1; DNA: TGCGCCAGCAGCTTGTACAGGGGGAACACTGAAGCTTTCTTT; CDR3: CASSLYRGNTEAFF
size: .; D: TRBD2; J: TRBJ2-2; V: TRBV18; DNA: TGTGCCAGCTCATCGCCGGGACTAGCGGGCACCGGGGAGCTGTTTTTT; CDR3: CASSSPGLAGTGELFF
size: .; D: .; J: TRBJ2-4; V: TRBV2; DNA: TGTGCCAGCAGGCCTACAGGGGCCAAAAACATTCAGTACTTC; CDR3: CASRPTGAKNIQYF
size: .; D: TRBD1; J: TRBJ2-3; V: TRBV7-3; DNA: TGTGCCAGCAGCGGACAGGGGGACCTCACAGATACGCAGTATTTT; CDR3: CASSGQGDLTDTQYF
size: .; D: .; J: TRBJ2-1; V: TRBV6-1; DNA: TGTGCCAGCAGTGAAGACATCCACCTCGCTTACTTCTTC; CDR3: CASSEDIHLAYFF
size: .; D: TRBD1; J: TRBJ2-7; V: TRBV6-1; DNA: TGTGCCAGCAGTGAAAAGGACAGGGTAGCCTACGAGCAGTACTTC; CDR3: CASSEKDRVAYEQYF
size: .; D: TRBD1; J: TRBJ2-7; V: TRBV4-3; DNA: TGCGCCAGCAGCCAAGGAACCCGGGACAGCTCCTACGAGCAGTACTTC; CDR3: CASSQGTRDSSYEQYF
size: once; D: TRBD1; J: TRBJ2-3; V: TRBV19; DNA: TGTGCCAGTAGGAGACAGGGGGCGTGGGCAGATACGCAGTATTTT; CDR3: CASRRQGAWADTQYF
size: once; D: TRBD1; J: TRBJ2-7; V: TRBV10-3; DNA: TGTGCCATCAGTGAGCCCCGGGACAGGGTTGGGCAGTACTTC; CDR3: CAISEPRDRVGQYF
size: .; D: .; J: TRBJ1-2; V: TRBV5-1; DNA: TGCGCCAGCAAACCGGGGGGCCCCGACACCCGCCACGGCTACACCTTC; CDR3: CASKPGGPDTRHGYTF
size: .; D: .; J: TRBJ2-3; V: TRBV6-1; DNA: TGTGCCAGCAGTGAAAGGTCCGAGGGTGGTTGGGATACGCAGTATTTT; CDR3: CASSERSEGGWDTQYF
size: once; D: .; J: TRBJ1-6; V: TRBV6-5; DNA: TGTGCCAGCAGTTACTCTGAGGTGTGGGATTCACCCCTCCACTTT; CDR3: CASSYSEVWDSPLHF
size: .; D: .; J: TRBJ2-2; V: TRBV19; DNA: TGTGCCAGTACCCTTAATCCGGGACATTCTGGCGGGGAGCTGTTTTTT; CDR3: CASTLNPGHSGGELFF
size: once; D: TRBD1; J: TRBJ2-7; V: TRBV30; DNA: TGTGCCTGGAGTGATCCCCAACGACAGGGGACCTACGAGCAGTACTTC; CDR3: CAWSDPQRQGTYEQYF
size: .; D: .; J: TRBJ2-4; V: TRBV30; DNA: TGTGCCTGGAGAGGGGGATTAGCCAAAAACATTCAGTACTTC; CDR3: CAWRGGLAKNIQYF
size: few; D: .; J: TRBJ1-1; V: TRBV19; DNA: TGTGCCAGTAGTAACTTCGGATTCACTGAAGCTTTCTTT; CDR3: CASSNFGFTEAFF
size: .; D: .; J: TRBJ1-5; V: TRBV2; DNA: TGTGCCAGCAGTGGCCCGGCTGGGCCCCAGCATTTT; CDR3: CASSGPAGPQHF
size: .; D: .; J: TRBJ2-6; V: TRBV5-1; DNA: TGCGCCAGCAGCTGGGGACACCTCTCTGGGGCCAACGTCCTGACTTTC; CDR3: CASSWGHLSGANVLTF
size: .; D: TRBD2; J: TRBJ2-6; V: TRBV9; DNA: TGTGCCAGCAGCGGACGACTAGCGGGGGGCTCTGGGGCCAACGTCCTGACTTTC; CDR3: CASSGRLAGGSGANVLTF
size: .; D: TRBD1; J: TRBJ1-2; V: TRBV19; DNA: TGTGCCAGTAGTACTGAGCCGGGACAGGGTGTGGATGGCTACACCTTC; CDR3: CASSTEPGQGVDGYTF
size: .; D: .; J: TRBJ2-1; V: TRBV7-2; DNA: TGTGCCAGCAGCTTACGGCTAAGGGGTGAGCAGTTCTTC; CDR3: CASSLRLRGEQFF
size: .; D: .; J: TRBJ1-6; V: TRBV6-5; DNA: TGTGCCAGCAGTTACAACACCTATTCACCCCTCCACTTT; CDR3: CASSYNTYSPLHF
size: once; D: .; J: TRBJ2-7; V: TRBV14; DNA: TGTGCCAGCACTGACGGCCTGGGGCAGGCCTACGAGCAGTACTTC; CDR3: CASTDGLGQAYEQYF
size: .; D: TRBD2; J: TRBJ2-7; V: TRBV11-3; DNA: TGTGCCAGCAGCCAACTAGCGGGAGCCCCCTACGAGCAGTACTTC; CDR3: CASSQLAGAPYEQYF
size: .; D: TRBD2; J: TRBJ2-3; V: TRBV15; DNA: TGTGCCACCAGCAGAGATATAGGGCAGTTGCTAGCGGGAGATGCAGATACGCAGTATTTT; CDR3: CATSRDIGQLLAGDADTQYF
size: .; D: TRBD1; J: TRBJ2-1; V: TRBV4-1; DNA: TGCGCCAGCAGCCTCGACAGGGGGAATGAGCAGTTCTTC; CDR3: CASSLDRGNEQFF
size: once; D: .; J: TRBJ1-3; V: TRBV28; DNA: TGTGCCAGCAGTTTATCCGGCAGGGTAGACACCATATATTTT; CDR3: CASSLSGRVDTIYF
size: .; D: .; J: TRBJ1-1; V: TRBV10-3; DNA: TGTGCCATCAGTGGCGCCCGCGGGGGTAGCACTGAAGCTTTCTTT; CDR3: CAISGARGGSTEAFF
size: .; D: .; J: TRBJ2-2; V: TRBV10-1; DNA: TGCGCCAGCTCTCGCAACCCGAACACCGGGGAGCTGTTTTTT; CDR3: CASSRNPNTGELFF
size: .; D: .; J: TRBJ2-1; V: TRBV20-1; DNA: TGCAGTGCTAGAGCAGTCGCCGAGCAGTTCTTC; CDR3: CSARAVAEQFF
size: .; D: .; J: TRBJ1-3; V: TRBV4-1; DNA: TGCGCCAGCAGCCAAGTTTATCCAAACTCTGGAGACACCATATATTTT; CDR3: CASSQVYPNSGDTIYF
size: .; D: .; J: TRBJ2-3; V: TRBV6-6; DNA: TGTGCCAGCAGTTACGCACAGTCCCCCCCGGATACGCAGTATTTT; CDR3: CASSYAQSPPDTQYF
size: .; D: .; J: TRBJ2-1; V: TRBV7-9; DNA: TGTGCCAGCAGCTTTGGGGGCTCCTACAATGAGCAGTTCTTC; CDR3: CASSFGGSYNEQFF
size: .; D: TRBD1; J: TRBJ2-2; V: TRBV18; DNA: TGTGCCAGCTCACGGGACAGGGGGACAACCGGGGAGCTGTTTTTT; CDR3: CASSRDRGTTGELFF
size: .; D: .; J: TRBJ2-1; V: TRBV6-1; DNA: TGTGCCAGCAAGAGACAGCCACAGTCCTACAATGAGCAGTTCTTC; CDR3: CASKRQPQSYNEQFF
size: .; D: .; J: TRBJ2-7; V: TRBV5-5; DNA: TGTGCCAGCAGCTTGTCTGGGGAACTCTTCTCCTTC; CDR3: CASSLSGELFSF
size: .; D: TRBD2; J: TRBJ2-1; V: TRBV5-1; DNA: TGCGCCAGCAGCTTGGTGGTTGTAGGAGGGACTAGCGGGAGAAGGGGATATGAGCAGTTCTTC; CDR3: CASSLVVVGGTSGRRGYEQFF
size: .; D: .; J: TRBJ2-2; V: TRBV6-1; DNA: TGTGCCAGCTCCCAGGGTAGCGCGAACACCGGGGAGCTGTTTTTT; CDR3: CASSQGSANTGELFF
size: .; D: TRBD1; J: TRBJ1-5; V: TRBV6-1; DNA: TGTGCCAGCACCGGGACAGGCGATCAGCCCCAGCATTTT; CDR3: CASTGTGDQPQHF
size: .; D: TRBD1; J: TRBJ2-5; V: TRBV6-6; DNA: TGTGCCAGCAGCAGGACAGGGAACCAAGAGACCCAGTACTTC; CDR3: CASSRTGNQETQYF
size: .; D: TRBD1; J: TRBJ2-1; V: TRBV9; DNA: TGTGCCAGCAGCGTAGAGGGGACAGTATACAATGAGCAGTTCTTC; CDR3: CASSVEGTVYNEQFF
size: few; D: .; J: TRBJ2-3; V: TRBV19; DNA: TGTGCCAGTAGTCGAGGGGGTCCCACAGATACGCAGTATTTT; CDR3: CASSRGGPTDTQYF
size: .; D: .; J: TRBJ1-2; V: TRBV5-6; DNA: TGTGCCAGCAGCTTGGGCTGGGCAGCAGCTAACTATGGCTACACCTTC; CDR3: CASSLGWAAANYGYTF
size: .; D: TRBD2; J: TRBJ2-7; V: TRBV7-7; DNA: TGTGCTAGCAGCTTACGGCCGGGGGGGGTCTACGAGCAGTACTTC; CDR3: CASSLRPGGVYEQYF
size: .; D: TRBD1; J: TRBJ1-1; V: TRBV11-2; DNA: TGTGCCAGCAGCTTTGGGACAGGGGACACTGAAGCTTTCTTT; CDR3: CASSFGTGDTEAFF
size: .; D: .; J: TRBJ2-7; V: TRBV5-1; DNA: TGCGCCAGCAGCTTGGGCTACGAGCAGTACTTC; CDR3: CASSLGYEQYF
size: .; D: .; J: TRBJ2-7; V: TRBV2; DNA: TGTGCCAGCAGTGAAGCGGAAGGCGGCACCTACGAGCAGTACTTC; CDR3: CASSEAEGGTYEQYF
size: .; D: .; J: TRBJ1-2; V: TRBV28; DNA: TGTGCCAGCAGCTTACCGAGGGGAGGGCTATATGGCTACACCTTC; CDR3: CASSLPRGGLYGYTF
size: .; D: TRBD2; J: TRBJ2-4; V: TRBV10-1; DNA: TGCGCCAGCACCCCCGGGGGGACTAGCGGGTTAGCCAAAAACATTCAGTACTTC; CDR3: CASTPGGTSGLAKNIQYF
size: .; D: .; J: TRBJ2-3; V: TRBV6-4; DNA: TGTGCCAGCAGCGGGAAGAGCACAGATACGCAGTATTTT; CDR3: CASSGKSTDTQYF
size: few; D: TRBD1; J: TRBJ2-1; V: TRBV27; DNA: TGTGCCAGCAGGATGGGACAGCAAATGATCCCTACCTACAATGAGCAGTTCTTC; CDR3: CASRMGQQMIPTYNEQFF
size: .; D: .; J: TRBJ2-3; V: TRBV15; DNA: TGTGCCACCAGCAGAGCCCAGGGAGCCCGAGATACGCAGTATTTT; CDR3: CATSRAQGARDTQYF
size: .; D: .; J: TRBJ2-5; V: TRBV19; DNA: TGTGCCACCCAAGGCCTAGCCAAAGAGACCCAGTACTTC; CDR3: CATQGLAKETQYF
size: .; D: TRBD2; J: TRBJ2-1; V: TRBV5-6; DNA: TGTGCCAGCAGCTTGGAGTTAGCGGGGAGCTCCTACAATGAGCAGTTCTTC; CDR3: CASSLELAGSSYNEQFF